This is a list of T cell receptor beta chains from one sample in a study of blood T cell repertoires in COVID-19. Sequencing was performed with immunoSEQ multiplex PCR; in TCRdb, only in-frame clones are kept and a portion is missing. This table holds 400,000 or so clones, 90% found once. Specimen: PBMCs or T cells enriched from blood (not recorded which). The receptors come from a man younger than 30 who had recovered from COVID-19. Each CDR3 is given with its conserved first and last residue. Fields, in order: D gene, CDR3 length, V gene, clone size, J gene, CDR3 protein, CDR3 DNA. A D gene is named only where the DNA matches it firmly. The size entry is marked missing in some rows and otherwise reads once, few, many or a size class.

-	15	TRBV7-3	-	TRBJ2-5	CASSLAGRYQETQYF	TGTGCCAGCAGCTTAGCGGGACGGTATCAAGAGACCCAGTACTTC
-	13	TRBV5-6	-	TRBJ2-7	CASSRSGSYEQYF	TGTGCCAGCAGCCGTAGCGGCTCCTACGAGCAGTACTTC
-	14	TRBV7-2	-	TRBJ1-4	CASSEGVGIEKLFF	TGTGCCAGCAGCGAGGGGGTTGGAATTGAAAAACTGTTTTTT
TRBD1	16	TRBV28	-	TRBJ1-3	CASISGGQDNGNTIYF	TGTGCCAGCATCTCGGGGGGACAGGACAACGGAAACACCATATATTTT
-	15	TRBV28	-	TRBJ1-4	CASRRRTAVAEKLFF	TGTGCCAGCAGACGCCGAACCGCGGTGGCTGAAAAACTGTTTTTT
TRBD1	15	TRBV19	-	TRBJ1-6	CASSIEGQGQSPLHF	TGTGCCAGTAGTATAGAAGGACAGGGGCAATCACCCCTCCACTTT
-	14	TRBV11-2	-	TRBJ1-5	CASSLQGKGQPQHF	TGTGCCAGCAGCTTGCAGGGTAAGGGTCAGCCCCAGCATTTT
-	13	TRBV11-3	few	TRBJ2-7	CASSLGQNYEQYF	TGTGCCAGCAGCCTCGGACAGAATTACGAGCAGTACTTC
-	13	TRBV5-1	-	TRBJ1-1	CASSKRQGLEAFF	TGCGCCAGCAGCAAACGTCAGGGGCTTGAAGCTTTCTTT
-	11	TRBV28	-	TRBJ1-1	CASSWTDEAFF	TGTGCCAGCAGTTGGACAGATGAAGCTTTCTTT
-	12	TRBV5-1	-	TRBJ1-2	CASSLEREGYTF	TGCGCCAGCAGCTTGGAAAGGGAGGGCTACACCTTC
TRBD2	13	TRBV7-3	few	TRBJ2-7	CASSSSGGYEQYF	TGTGCCAGCAGCTCCAGCGGGGGCTACGAGCAGTACTTC
TRBD2	15	TRBV7-9	-	TRBJ2-6	CASTPRGGGANVLTF	TGTGCCAGCACCCCCCGCGGGGGTGGGGCCAACGTCCTGACTTTC
-	16	TRBV6-5	-	TRBJ1-3	CASSFSPAPSGNTIYF	TGTGCCAGCAGTTTTTCTCCGGCCCCTAGCGGAAACACCATATATTTT
TRBD1	17	TRBV10-1	-	TRBJ2-3	CASSEGAGGYGTDTQYF	TGCGCCAGCAGCGAAGGTGCAGGGGGCTATGGCACAGATACGCAGTATTTT
-	15	TRBV4-1	-	TRBJ1-1	CASSPGGRQNTEAFF	TGCGCCAGCTCCCCGGGGGGCAGACAGAACACTGAAGCTTTCTTT
TRBD1	14	TRBV19	-	TRBJ1-6	CASSVAGGSSPLHF	TGTGCCAGTAGTGTGGCAGGGGGTAGCTCACCCCTCCACTTT
-	13	TRBV30	-	TRBJ1-4	CAVSRGRGEKLFF	TGTGCCGTATCCAGGGGTCGGGGTGAAAAACTGTTTTTT
-	15	TRBV4-1	-	TRBJ2-7	CASSQVGGPSYEQYF	TGCGCCAGCAGCCAAGTCGGGGGGCCCTCCTACGAGCAGTACTTC
-	16	TRBV28	-	TRBJ1-5	CASSFNSRGLSQPQHF	TGTGCCAGCAGTTTTAACTCCAGGGGTTTAAGTCAGCCCCAGCATTTT
TRBD1	14	TRBV19	-	TRBJ1-2	CASRVTGVTYGYTF	TGTGCCAGTAGGGTTACAGGGGTGACCTATGGCTACACCTTC
-	20	TRBV4-1	-	TRBJ1-1	CASSQEGPFESIGLSTEAFF	TGCGCCAGCAGCCAAGAGGGGCCCTTCGAATCCATTGGGTTGAGCACTGAAGCTTTCTTT
-	14	TRBV19	-	TRBJ1-2	CASSAGAGLGGYTF	TGTGCCAGTAGTGCGGGGGCCGGCCTCGGGGGCTACACCTTC
TRBD1	18	TRBV7-3	-	TRBJ2-2	CASSFTPGQGLGAGELFF	TGTGCCAGCAGCTTTACCCCGGGACAGGGTCTTGGTGCCGGGGAGCTGTTTTTT
-	16	TRBV15	-	TRBJ1-1	CATSINYGVMNTEAFF	TGTGCCACCAGCATTAACTACGGGGTCATGAACACTGAAGCTTTCTTT
TRBD1	14	TRBV5-1	-	TRBJ2-7	CASSLTGGGYEQYF	TGCGCCAGCAGCCTGACAGGGGGCGGTTACGAGCAGTACTTC
-	12	TRBV9	-	TRBJ1-2	CASSVDSYGYTF	TGTGCCAGCAGCGTGGACAGCTATGGCTACACCTTC
TRBD1	13	TRBV18	few	TRBJ2-4	CASSPPAGGIQYF	TGTGCCAGCTCACCACCAGCAGGGGGCATTCAGTACTTC
-	15	TRBV5-5	-	TRBJ1-5	CASSRYDKSNQPQHF	TGTGCCAGCAGTCGTTATGACAAGTCCAATCAGCCCCAGCATTTT
TRBD2	14	TRBV5-1	-	TRBJ2-3	CASEWTSGGSAQYF	TGCGCCAGCGAATGGACTAGCGGTGGATCGGCGCAGTATTTT
-	11	TRBV28	-	TRBJ1-5	CANRCVQPQHF	TGTGCCAACCGATGCGTTCAGCCCCAGCATTTT
TRBD2	16	TRBV5-1	-	TRBJ2-1	CASSWGSSGDYNEQFF	TGCGCCAGCAGCTGGGGTAGTAGCGGGGACTACAATGAGCAGTTCTTC
TRBD1	14	TRBV9	-	TRBJ1-1	CASSEDRGDTEAFF	TGTGCCAGCAGCGAGGACAGGGGGGACACTGAAGCTTTCTTT
TRBD2	16	TRBV2	-	TRBJ2-1	CASSVPSGNSRNEQFF	TGTGCCAGCAGTGTTCCTAGCGGGAATTCACGCAATGAGCAGTTCTTC
TRBD1	13	TRBV2	-	TRBJ1-2	CASSSDRNYGYTF	TGTGCCAGCAGCTCGGACAGGAACTATGGCTACACCTTC
-	12	TRBV2	-	TRBJ1-2	CASSEGETGYTF	TGTGCCAGCAGTGAAGGCGAAACGGGCTACACCTTC